A single sample gave rise to the 27 T cell receptor beta chains below, sequenced in a study of cytomegalovirus exposure and HLA in healthy donors. Vbeta (60) and Jbeta (13) primers were used in the PCR. TCRdb keeps only in-frame clones here, not all; method: immunoSEQ multiplex PCR. This sample's table has 100,000 to 150,000 clones. Sequencing was carried out using PBMCs. These receptors came from a woman aged 40 to 50 in good health and CMV-seropositive.

J is TRBJ2-7 and V is TRBV4-3; 9 bases map to TRBD2. J was trimmed by 5 bases and V by 3 bases; bases with no gene match: 14. This CDR3 has 17 residues. Germline V CDR1 and CDR2: LGHNA, YSLEER. DNA for the CDR3: TGCGCCAGCAGCCAGAACGCAGTAGCGGGAGTGAAAAACGAGCAGTACTTC. Residues: CASSQNAVAGVKNEQYF.

The chain employs TRBV7-9 and TRBJ2-5, with a possible D match to TRBD2 (5 bases). The germline gives CDR1 SEHNR, CDR2 FQNEAQ (reference sequence). CDR3 length equals 14 residues. Trimming pared 3 bases from V and 4 bases from J, leaving 12 bases between. Written as DNA, the CDR3 is TGTGCCAGCAGCTTCATAGGAGAGGGAGAGACCCAGTACTTC. It is translated as CASSFIGEGETQYF.

This chain links TRBV5-4 with TRBJ2-7; 9 bases are a match to TRBD2. The CDR3 spans 15 residues. V shed 0 bases and J 7 bases; nucleotides not matched to a gene: 8. Germline values: CDR1 SGHNT, CDR2 YYREEE (reference sequence). The CDR3 nucleotides read TGTGCCAGCAGCTTGGATCCTAGCGGGATGAGGGAGCAGTACTTC. It codes for CASSLDPSGMREQYF.

The CDR3: CASSLVLTAPTRWGGYTF. CDR3 sequence (DNA): TGTGCCAGCAGCTTAGTTCTGACAGCACCCACCCGATGGGGTGGCTACACCTTC. The V and J genes are TRBV7-2 and TRBJ1-2, with D maybe TRBD1 (5 bases). Germline CDR1 reads SGHTA; CDR2 reads FQGNSA. The V and J ends lost 1 base and 7 bases respectively, with 25 bases between them. This CDR3 contains 18 residues.

The chain carries TRBV2 and TRBJ2-6; 10 bases agree with TRBD1. V lost 11 bases, J lost 4 bases, and 2 bases stayed unmatched. This CDR3 comprises 13 residues. Germline CDR1 and CDR2: SNHLY and FYNNEI. The CDR3 here is CAGQGDGANVLTF. CDR3 nucleotide sequence: TGTGCCGGACAGGGGGACGGGGCCAACGTCCTGACTTTC.

This chain uses TRBV14 with TRBJ1-1, with 7 bases lining up with TRBD1. The CDR3 runs to 14 residues. V lost 4 bases, J lost 1 base, and 3 bases stayed unmatched. Germline values: CDR1 SGHDN, CDR2 FVKESK. CDR3 protein: CASSLGGSNTEAFF. The CDR3, as DNA: TGTGCCAGCAGCCTAGGGGGCTCGAACACTGAAGCTTTCTTT.

The V gene is TRBV20-1, the J gene TRBJ2-3; D unresolved. CDR1 is DFQATT, CDR2 SNEGSKA, per germline (reference sequence). Trimming took 3 bases from V and 8 from J, leaving 6 bases between them. This CDR3 has 10 residues. The CDR3 nucleotides read TGCAGTGCTAGGACGGGTACGCAGTATTTT. Encoded protein: CSARTGTQYF.

V and J are TRBV6-5 and TRBJ2-6, with a possible D match to TRBD1 (5 bases). This CDR3 contains 14 residues. Per the germline V gene, CDR1 is MNHEY and CDR2 is SVGAGI. V lost 10 bases and J 0 bases, leaving 10 bases between the germline ends. The CDR3 loop is CATSTVSGANVLTF. The CDR3 DNA reads as TGTGCCACCTCGACAGTCTCTGGGGCCAACGTCCTGACTTTC.

The gene calls are TRBV28 and TRBJ2-7; the match to TRBD2 covers 9 bases. After removal of 2 bases from V and 2 bases from J, the junction contained 4 bases not matched to a gene. Germline V CDR1 and CDR2: MDHEN, SYDVKM. The CDR3 has 15 amino acids. The DNA for the CDR3 is TGTGCCAGCAGTTTAGGCGGGAGGGTCCCCTACGAGCAGTACTTC. Translating gives CASSLGGRVPYEQYF.

The genes are TRBV7-9 and TRBJ2-7, with TRBD2 matching 8 bases. Germline V gene data show CDR1 as SEHNR and CDR2 as FQNEAQ (reference sequence). Trimming cost V 5 bases and J 5 bases; bases outside gene matches: 11. This CDR3 has 15 residues. The CDR3 coding sequence is TGTGCCAGCAGCCCCCGGGAGGGAGGGAGGCACGAGCAGTACTTC. Its protein product is CASSPREGGRHEQYF.

The gene calls are TRBV15 and TRBJ2-7; TRBD2 might be the D (6 bases). V dropped 7 bases and J dropped 6 bases, with 25 bases sitting between them. The germline CDR1 and CDR2 sequences are LNHNV and YYDKDF (reference sequence). The length of the CDR3 is 16 residues. The CDR3 region has the DNA TGTGCCACCAAACCGGGACTCTTTTTCGAAGGGGCCGAGCAGTACTTC. Protein sequence: CATKPGLFFEGAEQYF.

The chain carries TRBV9 and TRBJ1-1; D possibly corresponds to TRBD1 (5 bases). Germline V lookup: CDR1 SGDLS, CDR2 YYNGEE. V lost 0 bases and J lost 0, with 6 bases in between. The CDR3 has 14 amino acids. The CDR3 bases are TGTGCCAGCAGCGTAGCGGGGGTGAACACTGAAGCTTTCTTT. Translation gives CASSVAGVNTEAFF.

The rearrangement uses TRBV9 and TRBJ2-2; the match to TRBD1 covers 8 bases. V shed 0 bases and J 2 bases; nucleotides not matched to a gene: 9. Germline V gene lookup returns CDR1 SGDLS and CDR2 YYNGEE. CDR3 length: 18 residues. The CDR3 protein is CASSVDEGQARNTGELFF. CDR3 nucleotides: TGTGCCAGCAGCGTAGACGAGGGACAGGCTAGAAACACCGGGGAGCTGTTTTTT.

The chain uses TRBV5-1 and TRBJ2-7, with TRBD1 matching 9 bases. The junction had 5 bases not matched to a gene; V was cut back by 4 bases and J by 3 bases. Per germline, CDR1 SGHRS and CDR2 YFSETQ. This CDR3 has 14 residues. This CDR3 is CASSPRTGVYEQYF. In DNA form, the CDR3 reads TGCGCCAGCAGCCCTCGGACAGGGGTCTACGAGCAGTACTTC.

Points on this clone: A read error may produce the germline difference seen at one junction end. This specimen includes other DNA sequences encoding the same CDR3. CDR3 protein: CASSYSGRDTYEQYF. The CDR3 nucleotides are TGTGCCAGCAGTTACTCGGGCCGGGATACCTATGAGCAGTACTTC. V and J are TRBV6-5 and TRBJ2-7; D is perhaps TRBD2 (5 bases). CDR1 is MNHEY and CDR2 is SVGAGI in the germline V gene. The CDR3 is 15 amino acids.

The chain recombines TRBV7-2 with TRBJ2-5; 8 bases align to TRBD2. The CDR3 spans 15 residues. Germline CDR1 is SGHTA and CDR2 is FQGNSA. Trimming cost V 5 bases and J 4 bases; bases outside gene matches: 9. The CDR3 here is CASSTGGLGTETQYF. CDR3 coding DNA: TGTGCCAGCAGCACGGGAGGGCTTGGGACAGAGACCCAGTACTTC.

V is TRBV29-1 and J is TRBJ2-1; 8 bases line up with TRBD2. J was trimmed by 8 bases and V by 4 bases; bases with no gene match: 7. Germline CDR1 and CDR2: SQVTM and ANQGSEA. The CDR3 has 13 amino acids. CDR3 residues: CSVAVAGWDEQFF. In nucleotides, the CDR3 is TGCAGCGTTGCCGTAGCGGGATGGGATGAGCAGTTCTTC.

This chain connects TRBV5-1 to TRBJ2-7; 7 bases line up with TRBD1. Germline-derived CDR1 and CDR2 are SGHRS and YFSETQ. This CDR3 has 14 residues. After removal of 0 bases from V and 3 bases from J, the junction contained 3 bases not matched to a gene. DNA of the CDR3: TGCGCCAGCAGCTTGGGACAGGGCAGCTACGAGCAGTACTTC. Its translation is CASSLGQGSYEQYF.

V usage is TRBV27 and J usage is TRBJ2-1, with 12 bases lining up with TRBD2. Germline trimming cut 5 bases from V and 8 bases from J; bases unmatched to any gene: 7. The CDR3 totals 15 residues. Germline CDR1 reads MNHEY; CDR2 reads SMNVEV (reference sequence). CDR3 protein: CASSVSSGRVYEQFF. CDR3 nucleotides: TGTGCCAGCAGTGTCTCTAGCGGGAGGGTCTATGAGCAGTTCTTC.

The gene calls are TRBV29-1 and TRBJ2-5, with TRBD1 matching 8 bases. Germline V gives CDR1 SQVTM, CDR2 ANQGSEA. Losses at the gene ends were 4 bases for V and 4 bases for J; bases not matched to a gene: 5. The CDR3 sequence is 13 residues long. The CDR3 reads CSVGGQAGETQYF. CDR3 bases: TGCAGCGTTGGGGGACAGGCGGGAGAGACCCAGTACTTC.

The chain carries TRBV19 and TRBJ2-2, with D tentatively TRBD2 (5 bases). The CDR3 runs to 13 residues. Trimming left V 5 bases short and J 7 bases short, with 11 bases between. CDR1 and CDR2 from the germline V gene are LNHDA and SQIVND (reference sequence). The CDR3, as DNA: TGTGCCAGTAGTTGGAGGTCCGGCGGGGAGCTGTTTTTT. Translated: CASSWRSGGELFF. The entire variable domain, with the rest obtained from reference TRBV19 and TRBJ2-2, is as follows: DGGITQSPKYLFRKEGQNVTLSCEQNLNHDAMYWYRQDPGQGLRLIYYSQIVNDFQKGDIAEGYSVSREKKESFPLTVTSAQKNPTAFYLCASSWRSGGELFFGEGSRLTVL.

Concerning this clone itself: The sample contains more than one DNA sequence encoding this CDR3. This chain joins TRBV5-4 and TRBJ2-1; TRBD2 matches at 7 bases. V gave up 4 bases and J gave up 6 bases; unmatched junction bases: 4. The germline V gene has CDR1 SGHNT and CDR2 YYREEE (reference sequence). This CDR3 comprises 13 residues. The CDR3 loop reads CASSPRTSNEQFF. In nucleotides, the CDR3 is TGTGCCAGCAGCCCGCGGACTAGCAATGAGCAGTTCTTC.

The rearrangement uses TRBV5-4 and TRBJ1-1, with D hard to call. CDR3 length equals 13 residues. With 2 bases removed from V and 1 base from J, the gap between germline ends came to 6 bases. Germline CDR1 reads SGHNT; CDR2 reads YYREEE (reference sequence). The DNA for the CDR3 is TGTGCCAGCAGCTTTCGGGGGAACACTGAAGCTTTCTTT. It specifies CASSFRGNTEAFF.

V is TRBV5-1 and J is TRBJ2-1, with 14 bases matching TRBD2. Germline CDR1 and CDR2: SGHRS and YFSETQ. The CDR3 length is 16 residues. J gave up 5 bases and V 9 bases, and 10 bases lay outside the gene matches. The CDR3 region is CAIRIGTSGSDNEQFF. DNA of the CDR3: TGCGCCATCCGTATCGGGACTAGCGGGAGTGACAATGAGCAGTTCTTC.

V and J are TRBV27 and TRBJ2-2; TRBD2 agrees at 7 bases. The germline gives CDR1 MNHEY, CDR2 SMNVEV (reference sequence). With 5 bases clipped from V and 1 base from J, the junction kept 10 bases outside the gene matches. The CDR3 is 17 residues long. CDR3 sequence: CASSPHTTSVNTGELFF. The CDR3 DNA sequence: TGTGCCAGCAGTCCGCATACTACTAGCGTGAACACCGGGGAGCTGTTTTTT.

The chain couples TRBV29-1 to TRBJ2-7; D remains unclear. Germline CDR1 and CDR2: SQVTM and ANQGSEA. V was trimmed by 6 bases and J by 6 bases, leaving 12 bases between them. This CDR3 spans 11 amino acids. The CDR3 DNA reads as TGCAGCGTCGTTATCACGGGCGAGCAGTACTTC. This codes for CSVVITGEQYF.

The rearrangement links TRBV29-1 to TRBJ2-7, with a possible D match to TRBD1 (6 bases). V was shortened by 5 bases and J by 3 bases, with 8 bases between the two germline ends. Germline CDR1 reads SQVTM; CDR2 reads ANQGSEA. The CDR3 is 11 residues long. Here the CDR3 DNA reads TGCAGCGTTCCAGGGGACTACGAGCAGTACTTC. The encoded protein is CSVPGDYEQYF.